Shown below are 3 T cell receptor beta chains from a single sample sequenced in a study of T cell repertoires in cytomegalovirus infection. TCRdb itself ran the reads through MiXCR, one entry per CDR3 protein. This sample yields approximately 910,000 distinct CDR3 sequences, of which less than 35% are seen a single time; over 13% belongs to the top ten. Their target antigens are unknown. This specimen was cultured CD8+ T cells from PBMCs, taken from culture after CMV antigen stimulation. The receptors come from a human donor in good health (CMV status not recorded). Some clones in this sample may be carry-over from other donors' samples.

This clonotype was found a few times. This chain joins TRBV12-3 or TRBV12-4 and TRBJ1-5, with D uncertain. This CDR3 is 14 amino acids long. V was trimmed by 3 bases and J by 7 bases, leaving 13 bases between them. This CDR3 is CASSLSQFSQPQHF. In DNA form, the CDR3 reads TGTGCCAGCAGTTTGTCACAGTTCAGCCAGCCCCAGCATTTT.

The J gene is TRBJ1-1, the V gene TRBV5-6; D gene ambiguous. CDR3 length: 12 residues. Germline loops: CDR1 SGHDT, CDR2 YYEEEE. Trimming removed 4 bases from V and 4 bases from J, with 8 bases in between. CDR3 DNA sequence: TGTGCCAGCAGCGATGCGACCACTGAAGCTTTCTTT. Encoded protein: CASSDATTEAFF.

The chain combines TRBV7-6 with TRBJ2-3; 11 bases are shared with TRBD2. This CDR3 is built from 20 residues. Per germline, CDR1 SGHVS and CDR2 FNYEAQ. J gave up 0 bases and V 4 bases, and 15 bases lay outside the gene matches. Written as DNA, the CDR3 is TGTGCCAGCAGCTCGAGCGGGACTAGCGGCAAATCCTCTAGCACAGATACGCAGTATTTT. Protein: CASSSSGTSGKSSSTDTQYF. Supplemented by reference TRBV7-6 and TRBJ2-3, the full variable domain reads GAGVSQSPRYKVTKRGQDVALRCDPISGHVSLYWYRQALGQGPEFLTYFNYEAQQDKSGLPNDRFSAERPEGSISTLTIQRTEQRDSAMYRCASSSSGTSGKSSSTDTQYFGPGTRLTVL.